This T cell receptor (beta chain) was obtained from a study of T cell responses to AZD1222 COVID-19 vaccine. Sequencing used immunoSEQ multiplex PCR; TCRdb keeps in-frame clones, though not all of them. The sample lists under 150,000 clones, roughly 88% seen once, with approximately 10% in the top ten. From germline, CDR1 is MGHRA and CDR2 YSYEKL. Trimming removed 3 bases from V and 5 bases from J; junction bases left unmatched: 6. The CDR3 is 14 residues long. The sample in question was peripheral blood, obtained on day 0 of AZD1222 vaccination. The chain carries TRBV4-1 and TRBJ1-1, with 7 bases matching TRBD1. The clonotype comes from an adult in good health. For the CDR3, the DNA is TGCGCCAGCAGCCAGGGGGACAGCCGGACTGAAGCTTTCTTT. It specifies CASSQGDSRTEAFF.